This TCR beta chain derives from a study of Ad26.COV2.S vaccination and SARS-CoV-2 variants. V shed 9 bases and J 5 bases; nucleotides not matched to a gene: 10. This CDR3 has 15 residues. The V gene's germline CDR1 is SGHRS and CDR2 YFSETQ. Produced via immunoSEQ multiplex PCR; TCRdb's table is partial and in-frame only. The sample comprises fewer than 400,000 clones, around four fifths of which are singletons, and 2.1% rests with the top ten. The treatment here: 15 to 20 received Ad26.COV2.S at low or high dose, single or two shots; roughly 5 received placebo; per-sample allocation not given. Sampling occurred on day 63 after the first vaccine or placebo injection. A remark on this clone: Its target is not known.

Overall study findings and caveats: The TCR breadth and depth analyses may have understated or missed part of the total T cell responses. Vaccine recipients and placebo recipients showed similar non-spike TCR breadth.

The sequencing here drew on peripheral blood, taken in a trial of Ad26.COV2.S vaccine versus placebo. The V and J genes are TRBV5-1 and TRBJ2-1, with 11 bases aligning to TRBD2. This TCR was recovered from a person aged 18-65 years who received the Ad26.COV2.S COVID-19 vaccine or a placebo. In DNA form, the CDR3 reads TGCGCCACGAAGCCGGGACTAGCGGTGAACAATGAGCAGTTCTTC. Amino acids: CATKPGLAVNNEQFF.